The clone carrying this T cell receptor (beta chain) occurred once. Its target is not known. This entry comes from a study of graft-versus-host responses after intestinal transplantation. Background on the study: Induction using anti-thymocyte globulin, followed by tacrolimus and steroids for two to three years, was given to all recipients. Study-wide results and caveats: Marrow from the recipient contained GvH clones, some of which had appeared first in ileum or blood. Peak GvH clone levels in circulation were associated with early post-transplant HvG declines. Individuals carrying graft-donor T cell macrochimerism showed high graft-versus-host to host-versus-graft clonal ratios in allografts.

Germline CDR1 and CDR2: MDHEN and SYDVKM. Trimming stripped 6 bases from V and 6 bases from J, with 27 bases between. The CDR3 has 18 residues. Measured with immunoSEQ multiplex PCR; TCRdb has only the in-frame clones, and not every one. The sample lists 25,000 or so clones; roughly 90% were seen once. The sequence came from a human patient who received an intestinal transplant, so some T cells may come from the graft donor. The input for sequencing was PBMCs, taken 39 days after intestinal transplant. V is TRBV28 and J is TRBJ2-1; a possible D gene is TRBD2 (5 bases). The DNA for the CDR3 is TGTGCCAGCAGCAGAACTAGTTATGGAATGTCCCACGTCAATGAGCAGTTCTTC. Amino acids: CASSRTSYGMSHVNEQFF. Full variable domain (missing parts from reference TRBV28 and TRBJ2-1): DVKVTQSSRYLVKRTGEKVFLECVQDMDHENMFWYRQDPGLGLRLIYFSYDVKMKEKGDIPEGYSVSREKKERFSLILESASTNQTSMYLCASSRTSYGMSHVNEQFFGPGTRLTVL.